This TCR beta chain was sequenced in a study of CD8+CD57+ T cells in acquired aplastic anemia. About the study: An average of roughly 3 ug of DNA was obtained from sorted CD4+ and CD8+ cells.

As concerns this clonotype: Its specificity is not known.

Whole-study results and caveats: Researchers report that 25 to 30 CD8+ CDR3 sequences appeared in both patients and controls. CD8+ Simpson's diversity in patients was not significantly different from that in controls.

Germline V gene lookup returns CDR1 SEHNR and CDR2 FQNEAQ (reference sequence). The J segment lost 8 bases and the V segment lost 5 bases, leaving 29 bases of the junction unmatched. The CDR3 sequence is 21 residues long. Profiling that covered TCR beta VDJ and CDR3 relied on genomic DNA as its template. TCRdb reanalysed the reads using MiXCR and keeps one entry per CDR3 protein. The table records 200,000 or so distinct CDR3 sequences, 64% of them present only once. The chain links TRBV7-9 to TRBJ1-3; 8 bases fit TRBD1. The material sequenced was sorted CD4+, CD8+, or CD8+CD57+ T cells (not recorded which) from PBMCs. This receptor was taken from a human donor with severe aplastic anemia or a healthy control (not recorded which). CDR3 in DNA: TGTGCCAGCAGCCAACGGGGGACGGGGTGGACAGGGAAGGACTATGGCTACACCATATATTTT. Protein product: CASSQRGTGWTGKDYGYTIYF.